One TCR beta chain is described in this entry. What it binds is not known. These data are taken from a study of OX40 agonist ivuxolimab in advanced cancers. Study-level information: Having had anti-PD-1, anti-PD-L1 or anti-CTLA-4 therapy before was allowed, and about 40% had some. Three individuals attained partial responses, comprising one hepatocellular carcinoma case and two cutaneous melanoma cases.

Germline loops: CDR1 SGHTA, CDR2 FQGNSA. The CDR3 has 12 amino acids. V was clipped by 5 bases and J by 2 bases, with 6 bases between them. Clones were read by immunoSEQ multiplex PCR, and TCRdb kept only the in-frame ones, dropping some. There are 30,000 to 45,000 clones in the sample; over 80% occur only once, and around 33% lies in the top ten. General observations from the study: Within 6 weeks, CD4+ and CD8+ blood T cells expanded clonally at 0.1 to 3.0 mg/kg.

The TCR was taken from an adult with an advanced solid tumor such as melanoma, head and neck, liver or kidney cancer. V and J are TRBV7-2 and TRBJ2-5; D is uncertain. The sequenced sample was CD4+ or CD8+ T cells sorted from blood, obtained in a trial of the OX40 agonist ivuxolimab. As DNA, the CDR3 is TGTGCCAGCAGCCCCCATCAAGAGACCCAGTACTTC. Translated, it gives CASSPHQETQYF.